The entry that follows covers one T cell receptor beta chain sequence. Its antigen is not identified. The sample belongs to a study of shared clonotypes between healthy human individuals. CDR3 length: 15 amino acids. V gave up 5 bases and J gave up 3 bases, with 16 bases separating them. Germline V gene sequence: CDR1 PRHDT, CDR2 FYEKMQ (reference sequence). Deep level was the assay's run setting. In the sorted-subset replicate PCRs, 200 ng DNA, 25,000 to 30,000 T cell genomes, was used. Generated by immunoSEQ multiplex PCR, the TCRdb table keeps only in-frame clones and is missing some. The data contain 450,000 to 700,000 clones, nearly 97% of them singletons. Study-level points and caveats: The study found 4.5% to 6% of naive CD4 clonotypes shared across a handful of donors. Non-shared clonotypes had lower generation probabilities than those shared by all four donors.

The naive CD8 subset, CD45RO-negative cells positively selected for CCR7, excluded terminally differentiated effector memory CD45RA+ cells. Material: naive CD8+ T cells sorted from blood. This clonotype was sampled from a woman aged 30 to 39 in good health. The chain links TRBV13 to TRBJ1-1; possibly TRBD1 for D (5 bases). The CDR3 DNA follows: TGTGCCAGCAGCCCCCGGGGAGGAGGGGACACTGAAGCTTTCTTT. This codes for CASSPRGGGDTEAFF. Drawing the rest from reference TRBV13 and TRBJ1-1, the complete variable domain is AAGVIQSPRHLIKEKRETATLKCYPIPRHDTVYWYQQGPGQDPQFLISFYEKMQSDKGSIPDRFSAQQFSDYHSELNMSSLELGDSALYFCASSPRGGGDTEAFFGQGTRLTVV.